These 5 T cell receptor beta chains originate from one sample sequenced in a study of blood T cells in healthy people across ages. Sample-barcoded 5' priming and a J-beta primer mix drove a second PCR of about 6 to 12 cycles. TCRdb re-called the 5' RACE reads through MiXCR, storing one row per CDR3 protein. Here the sample spans fewer than 1,000,000 distinct CDR3 sequences, about half being singletons. The specimen was blood. The receptor source for this set is a man older than 75 in good health.

The chain joins TRBV5-6 to TRBJ2-7; 9 bases agree with TRBD2. The J call is in doubt because the DNA end fits TRBJ2-5 better. CDR1 and CDR2 from the germline V gene are SGHDT and YYEEEE. This CDR3 is 15 amino acids long. In DNA, the CDR3 is TGTGCCAGCAGCGTACTAGCGGGTCTACGGGAGACCCAGTACTTC. Amino acid sequence: CASSVLAGLRETQYF.

This clonotype was counted a few times. V usage is TRBV3-1 and J usage is TRBJ2-3, with 7 bases aligning to TRBD2. Per the germline V gene, CDR1 is LGHDT and CDR2 is YNNKEL (reference sequence). Unmatched junction bases numbered 3, after V lost 3 bases and J lost 0 bases. This CDR3 spans 15 amino acids. CDR3 in DNA: TGTGCCAGCAGCCACACTAGCGCGAGCACAGATACGCAGTATTTT. Translation gives CASSHTSASTDTQYF.

The V and J genes are TRBV7-9 and TRBJ2-1; 8 nucleotides line up with TRBD2. The CDR3 length is 14 residues. Germline V lookup: CDR1 SEHNR, CDR2 FQNEAQ (reference sequence). J gave up 13 bases and V 1 base, and 9 bases lay outside the gene matches. The CDR3 DNA follows: TGTGCCAGCAGCTTAGGGGGACTAGAAGGTAGACAGTTCTTC. Amino acid sequence: CASSLGGLEGRQFF. The full variable domain, its missing parts supplied by reference TRBV7-9 and TRBJ2-1, is DTGVSQNPRHKITKRGQNVTFRCDPISEHNRLYWYRQTLGQGPEFLTYFQNEAQLEKSRLLSDRFSAERPKGSFSTLEIQRTEQGDSAMYLCASSLGGLEGRQFFGPGTRLTVL.

This clonotype was detected only a few times. CDR3 residues: CASSLMAPPGGSGEQYF. DNA for the CDR3: TGTGCCAGCAGCTTGATGGCACCCCCAGGTGGGAGTGGCGAGCAGTACTTC. This rearrangement joins TRBV7-2 to TRBJ2-5; tentatively, D is TRBD2 (5 bases). The J call is uncertain, as TRBJ2-7 better fits the DNA end. Looked up from germline, CDR1 is SGHTA and CDR2 is FQGNSA. This CDR3 is 17 amino acids long.

About this clonotype itself: At one of its ends the junction is not consistent with the germline gene, which may arise from a read error. CDR3 sequence (DNA): TGCGCCAGCACCCAAGGACGGGATACAGATACGCAGTATTTT. Translated: CASTQGRDTDTQYF. The genes are TRBV4-1 and TRBJ2-3; possibly TRBD2 for D (5 bases). Germline CDR1 and CDR2: MGHRA and YSYEKL. CDR3 size: 14 residues.